This passage covers 15 T cell receptor beta chains from one sample sequenced in a study of vaccination and CD4 T cells after COVID-19. This sample's treatment: approximately 10-day PBMC culture with coronavirus spike peptide pools or control peptides (ViraFEST assay). These TCRs' antigens remain unknown. Scientists ran DNA taken from cultured CD4+ T cells through the Oncomine TCR Beta short-read assay for sequencing. TCRdb called the PCR reads again in MiXCR, with one record for every CDR3 protein. This table holds 11,000 or so distinct CDR3 sequences, approximately 53% found once. The sequencing input was CD4+ T cells from blood, cultured in vitro. The receptors come from a human donor who had recovered from COVID-19.

The V and J genes are TRBV7-6 and TRBJ2-1; D is perhaps TRBD2 (5 bases). Trimming shortened V by 0 bases and J by 0 bases, and 15 bases separated the two germline ends. The CDR3 has 18 amino acids. From germline, CDR1 is SGHVS and CDR2 FNYEAQ. CDR3 amino acids: CASSLAISRRPSYNEQFF. The CDR3 DNA reads TGTGCCAGCAGCTTAGCTATTTCCCGGAGGCCCTCCTACAATGAGCAGTTCTTC.

Only a few counts were recorded for this clonotype. The gene calls are TRBV28 and TRBJ2-4; 7 bases map to TRBD1. There are 11 residues in the CDR3. V shed 7 bases and J 9 bases; nucleotides not matched to a gene: 3. Germline CDR1 and CDR2: MDHEN and SYDVKM. The CDR3 bases are TGTGCCAGCAAAGGGGGCAGCATTCAGTACTTC. Protein: CASKGGSIQYF.

The chain combines TRBV6-2 or TRBV6-3 with TRBJ2-7; TRBD2 might be the D (5 bases). V was pared by 9 bases and J by 0 bases, with 9 bases between. CDR1 and CDR2 from the germline V gene are MNHEY and SVGEGT. The CDR3 loop spans 12 amino acids. CDR3 bases: TGTGCCAGTCGCCGGGGCTCCTACGAGCAGTACTTC. Protein sequence: CASRRGSYEQYF.

This clonotype showed up just a few times. The chain couples TRBV6-2 or TRBV6-3 to TRBJ1-1; 7 bases fit TRBD1. V was clipped by 6 bases and J by 7 bases; unmatched bases: 14. The CDR3 spans 15 residues. Germline V lookup: CDR1 MNHEY, CDR2 SVGEGT. CDR3 DNA sequence: TGTGCCAGCAGCAAGCGAAACAGGGGACAGCTTGAAGCTTTCTTT. This gives the protein CASSKRNRGQLEAFF.

This clonotype has more than one count but fewer than ten. V is TRBV7-8 and J is TRBJ2-5; D not certain. Trimming cost V 1 base and J 5 bases, with 5 bases left between them. Germline CDR1 is SGHVS and CDR2 is FQNEAQ. CDR3 length equals 12 residues. CDR3 protein: CASSLVRETQYF. CDR3 bases: TGTGCCAGCAGCTTAGTGAGGGAGACCCAGTACTTC.

This clonotype has only a few counts. This chain joins TRBV7-9 and TRBJ1-2; D is ambiguous. Germline V gene lookup returns CDR1 SEHNR and CDR2 FQNEAQ (reference sequence). The ends were cut back, 5 bases at V and 8 bases at J, with 21 bases in the middle. This CDR3 has 15 amino acids. CDR3 residues: CASSPLGSRNEGYTF. As DNA, the CDR3 is TGTGCCAGCAGCCCCCTGGGCAGTAGAAACGAAGGCTACACCTTC. The complete variable domain, with remaining parts taken from reference TRBV7-9 and TRBJ1-2, reads DTGVSQNPRHKITKRGQNVTFRCDPISEHNRLYWYRQTLGQGPEFLTYFQNEAQLEKSRLLSDRFSAERPKGSFSTLEIQRTEQGDSAMYLCASSPLGSRNEGYTFGSGTRLTVV.

V usage is TRBV19 and J usage is TRBJ2-6; D not resolved. CDR1 and CDR2 (germline): LNHDA, SQIVND (reference sequence). Trimming cost V 2 bases and J 0 bases, with 2 bases left between them. This CDR3 region has 14 residues. DNA for the CDR3: TGTGCCAGTAGTATAAGCTCTGGGGCCAACGTCCTGACTTTC. It yields the protein CASSISSGANVLTF.

The chain couples TRBV5-1 to TRBJ2-3; D is uncertain. With 2 bases removed from V and 3 bases from J, the gap between germline ends came to 7 bases. This CDR3 has 13 amino acids. Per the germline V gene, CDR1 is SGHRS and CDR2 is YFSETQ. The CDR3 spells CASSFAQTDTQYF. Here the CDR3 DNA reads TGCGCCAGCAGCTTCGCCCAGACAGATACGCAGTATTTT.

V and J are TRBV18 and TRBJ2-1; 8 bases match TRBD2. Trimming cost V 3 bases and J 5 bases; bases outside gene matches: 6. The CDR3 totals 15 residues. Germline V CDR1 and CDR2: KGHSH, LQKENI. CDR3 DNA sequence: TGTGCCAGCTCACCGGGCGGGAGGATCGACAATGAGCAGTTCTTC. Translated: CASSPGGRIDNEQFF.

This clonotype was seen only a few times. The chain has TRBV7-9 and TRBJ2-7, with 7 nucleotides matching TRBD2. Germline CDR1 reads SEHNR; CDR2 reads FQNEAQ (reference sequence). This CDR3 is 15 amino acids long. J lost 3 bases, V lost 1 base, and 6 bases had no gene match. The CDR3 nucleotides are TGTGCCAGCAGCTTAGGGGCGGGAGCGGGCTACGAGCAGTACTTC. Amino acids: CASSLGAGAGYEQYF.

The chain combines TRBV2 with TRBJ2-3, with 10 bases fitting TRBD2. The CDR3 is 15 residues long. Germline V lookup: CDR1 SNHLY, CDR2 FYNNEI. After removal of 5 bases from V and 3 bases from J, the junction contained 5 bases not matched to a gene. The DNA for the CDR3 is TGTGCCAGCAGTAAGAATAGCGGGAGGACAGATACGCAGTATTTT. It yields the protein CASSKNSGRTDTQYF.

In its sample, this clonotype was seen a few times. The chain has TRBV20-1 and TRBJ1-2; tentative D call: TRBD1 (5 bases). Germline CDR1 and CDR2: DFQATT and SNEGSKA (reference sequence). CDR3 size: 13 residues. The V gene lost 7 bases and the J gene lost 8 bases, with 20 bases spanning the gap. The CDR3 DNA is TGCAGTGGATATACCGGGGCGATGGGGGGCTACACCTTC. Amino acids: CSGYTGAMGGYTF.

This clonotype was seen only a few times. The V call is TRBV20-1, the J call TRBJ2-7, with 7 positions matching TRBD2. This CDR3 has 14 residues. Losses at the gene ends were 6 bases for V and 6 bases for J; bases not matched to a gene: 14. Germline lookup yields CDR1 DFQATT and CDR2 SNEGSKA (reference sequence). CDR3 bases: TGCAGTGCCTCTAAGACTAGCTCTGTCTTCGAGCAGTACTTC. Translation gives CSASKTSSVFEQYF.

The V call is TRBV19, the J call TRBJ1-3, with D unresolved. The germline CDR1 and CDR2 sequences are LNHDA and SQIVND (reference sequence). V shed 6 bases and J shed 3 bases, with 6 bases lying between them. The CDR3 spans 12 residues. The CDR3 spells CASRTFGNTIYF. Here the CDR3 DNA reads TGTGCCAGTAGGACTTTTGGAAACACCATATATTTT.

This clonotype was recorded a few times. The chain is built from TRBV7-3 and TRBJ1-1; a weak D match, TRBD1 (6 bases). The CDR3 has 13 residues. Between the trimmed V and J ends, which lost 5 bases and 0 bases, there was a span of 7 bases. Germline V lookup: CDR1 SGHTA, CDR2 FQGTGA. The CDR3 region is CASSQGMNTEAFF. CDR3 coding DNA: TGTGCCAGCAGCCAGGGGATGAACACTGAAGCTTTCTTT.